The present T cell receptor beta chain was sequenced within a study of OX40 agonist ivuxolimab in advanced cancers. Here immunoSEQ multiplex PCR was the method, and the copy in TCRdb shows in-frame clones only, minus some. This sample yields about 75,000 clones, of which about 85% are seen a single time; 17% belongs to the top ten. Germline values: CDR1 SEHNR, CDR2 FQNEAQ (reference sequence). Trimming removed 1 base from V and 4 bases from J, with 10 bases in between. There are 14 residues in the CDR3. The starting material was CD4+ or CD8+ T cells sorted from blood, obtained in a trial of the OX40 agonist ivuxolimab. The TCR sequence derives from an adult with an advanced solid tumor such as melanoma, head and neck, liver or kidney cancer. The chain has TRBV7-9 and TRBJ1-2; no clear D. CDR3 region: CASSLEAAFYGYTF. For the CDR3, the DNA is TGTGCCAGCAGCTTAGAGGCAGCTTTCTATGGCTACACCTTC.